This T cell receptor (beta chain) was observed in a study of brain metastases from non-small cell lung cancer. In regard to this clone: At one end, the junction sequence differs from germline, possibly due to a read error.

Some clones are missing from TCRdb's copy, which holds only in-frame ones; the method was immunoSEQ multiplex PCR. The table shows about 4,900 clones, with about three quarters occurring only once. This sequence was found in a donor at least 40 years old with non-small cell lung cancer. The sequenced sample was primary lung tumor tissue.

CDR3 coding DNA: TGTGCTAGCAGCGTAGACAGCCCCACTGAAGCTTTCTTT. As protein: CASSVDSPTEAFF. The chain uses TRBV9 and TRBJ1-1; D is possibly TRBD1 (5 bases). Germline V gene lookup returns CDR1 SGDLS and CDR2 YYNGEE. This CDR3 region has 13 residues.